This passage covers 9 T cell receptor beta chains from one sample sequenced in a study of T cell responses to AZD1222 COVID-19 vaccine. Data came from immunoSEQ multiplex PCR; TCRdb stores just in-frame clones and leaves some out. The table has 130,000 to 150,000 clones, 90% to 95% seen once; the top ten hold approximately 2%. Specimen: peripheral blood, collected on day 0 of AZD1222 vaccination. The receptors were sampled from an adult in good health.

This clone was found once. The V and J genes are TRBV5-4 and TRBJ1-1; maybe TRBD1 (5 bases). Trimming pared 0 bases from V and 7 bases from J, leaving 10 bases between. This CDR3 is 13 amino acids long. CDR1 is SGHNT and CDR2 is YYREEE in the germline V gene (reference sequence). CDR3 coding DNA: TGTGCCAGCAGCTTGGGGAGGGACGGTGAAGCTTTCTTT. Translation: CASSLGRDGEAFF.

The chain couples TRBV4-2 to TRBJ2-4; D gene ambiguous. The V gene's germline CDR1 is LGHNA and CDR2 YNFKEQ. The CDR3 contains 16 residues. The V and J ends lost 4 bases and 1 base respectively, with 14 bases between them. The CDR3, as DNA: TGTGCCAGCAGCCGTTTAGAAGAGTCGGCCAAAAACATTCAGTACTTC. Translation: CASSRLEESAKNIQYF.

As regards this clone: Other DNA sequences of this sample code for an identical CDR3. Here the CDR3 DNA reads TGCGCCAGCAGCCAAGACCAGGGGAGCAATCAGCCCCAGCATTTT. This codes for CASSQDQGSNQPQHF. This chain connects TRBV4-1 to TRBJ1-5, with D maybe TRBD1 (6 bases). In germline, CDR1 is MGHRA, CDR2 YSYEKL. The CDR3 runs 15 residues. Trimming removed 0 bases from V and 1 base from J, with 7 bases in between.

The chain has TRBV9 and TRBJ1-2; the D is unclear. The CDR3 sequence is 11 residues long. Per germline, CDR1 SGDLS and CDR2 YYNGEE. Trimming pared 4 bases from V and 6 bases from J, leaving 7 bases between. CDR3 amino acids: CASSYNHGYTF. In nucleotides, the CDR3 is TGTGCCAGCAGCTACAATCATGGCTACACCTTC.

V and J are TRBV3-1 (or the pseudogene TRBV3-2) and TRBJ2-3; 8 nucleotides line up with TRBD1. Unmatched junction bases numbered 5, after V lost 6 bases and J lost 3 bases. CDR1 and CDR2 (germline): LGHDT, YNNKEL (reference sequence). This CDR3 has 14 residues. In DNA, the CDR3 is TGTGCCAGCAGGGGAACAGGGGGGACAGATACGCAGTATTTT. Its protein product is CASRGTGGTDTQYF.

V gene TRBV27 combines with J gene TRBJ2-1, with 11 positions matching TRBD2. CDR1 MNHEY and CDR2 SMNVEV come from the germline V gene (reference sequence). V was pared by 9 bases and J by 4 bases, with 8 bases of the junction left unmatched. The CDR3 totals 15 residues. The CDR3 nucleotides read TGTGCCAGTCTTACTATAGCGGGGGGGTACAATGAGCAGTTCTTC. Translating it yields CASLTIAGGYNEQFF.

The V and J genes are TRBV7-9 and TRBJ2-4; 7 bases fit TRBD2. In germline, CDR1 is SEHNR, CDR2 FQNEAQ (reference sequence). J lost 7 bases, V lost 1 base, and 1 base had no gene match. The CDR3 has 13 residues. CDR3 nucleotides: TGTGCCAGCAGCTTAGGGGAGGGGAACATTCAGTACTTC. Translation gives CASSLGEGNIQYF.

The J gene is TRBJ2-5, the V gene TRBV15, with D perhaps assigned TRBD1 or TRBD2 (7 bases each). Germline V gives CDR1 LNHNV, CDR2 YYDKDF (reference sequence). This CDR3 comprises 15 residues. V dropped 2 bases and J dropped 4 bases, with 14 bases sitting between them. The CDR3 protein is CATSRTTGEGETQYF. CDR3 nucleotide sequence: TGTGCCACCAGCAGAACTACAGGGGAGGGAGAGACCCAGTACTTC.

The J gene is TRBJ2-7, the V gene TRBV5-4; D gene unclear. Trimming stripped 0 bases from V and 1 base from J, with 8 bases between. This CDR3 has 14 residues. Germline V gene lookup returns CDR1 SGHNT and CDR2 YYREEE (reference sequence). The CDR3 coding sequence is TGTGCCAGCAGCTTGGACAGTCGTTCCTACGAGCAGTACTTC. This gives the protein CASSLDSRSYEQYF.